A selection of T cell receptor beta chains follows, all from one sample in a study of T cell responses to AZD1222 COVID-19 vaccine. Libraries were prepared by immunoSEQ multiplex PCR; TCRdb keeps only in-frame clonotypes and omits some of them. The sample carries 100,000 to 150,000 clones, roughly 90% recorded once. The sequencing here drew on peripheral blood, taken 28 days after the second AZD1222 dose. The receptors were gathered from an adult who received the AZD1222 COVID-19 vaccine. Each CDR3 is given with its conserved first and last residue. D genes are given only for firm matches. Some rows mark clone size as missing; the rest say once, few, many or name a class of expanded clone.

size,D,J,V,CDR3,DNA
-,-,TRBJ2-3,TRBV6-5,CASIRPGVDTQYF,TGTGCCAGCATCCGGCCTGGGGTAGATACGCAGTATTTT
-,TRBD2,TRBJ2-7,TRBV3-1/TRBV3-2,CASSQVSSGPYEQYF,TGTGCCAGCAGCCAAGTGTCTAGCGGACCCTACGAGCAGTACTTC
-,-,TRBJ2-1,TRBV19,CASSVASAYNEQFF,TGTGCCAGTAGTGTGGCTAGCGCCTACAATGAGCAGTTCTTC
-,-,TRBJ2-3,TRBV9,CASSVSTSTDTQYF,TGTGCCAGCAGCGTATCGACTAGCACAGATACGCAGTATTTT
-,TRBD1,TRBJ1-4,TRBV18,CASSPGQGRGTNEKLFF,TGTGCCAGCTCACCGGGACAGGGGCGCGGGACTAATGAAAAACTGTTTTTT
-,TRBD2,TRBJ2-1,TRBV5-1,CASSGTSGRGLYNEQFF,TGCGCCAGCAGCGGCACTAGCGGGAGAGGCCTCTACAATGAGCAGTTCTTC
-,-,TRBJ1-5,TRBV28,CASSFWARENQPQHF,TGTGCCAGCAGTTTTTGGGCACGGGAGAATCAGCCCCAGCATTTT
-,TRBD1,TRBJ1-5,TRBV6-1,CASSATDRGDNQPQHF,TGTGCCAGCAGTGCGACTGACAGGGGCGACAATCAGCCCCAGCATTTT
-,-,TRBJ1-1,TRBV7-9,CASSLRGTEAFF,TGTGCCAGCAGCTTACGCGGGACTGAAGCTTTCTTT
-,TRBD1,TRBJ2-3,TRBV5-1,CASTRQGITDTQYF,TGCGCCAGCACGCGACAGGGGATCACAGATACGCAGTATTTT
once,-,TRBJ1-2,TRBV7-9,CASSLRTNYGYTF,TGTGCCAGCAGCTTAAGGACTAACTATGGCTACACCTTC
-,-,TRBJ2-3,TRBV2,CASSEAHGAEDTQYF,TGTGCCAGCAGTGAAGCGCATGGGGCGGAAGATACGCAGTATTTT
once,TRBD1,TRBJ2-1,TRBV10-3,CAISAPGGRVGNEQFF,TGTGCCATCAGTGCGCCAGGGGGCAGGGTAGGAAATGAGCAGTTCTTC
-,TRBD1,TRBJ2-1,TRBV29-1,CSVDRGKRNEQFF,TGCAGCGTCGACAGGGGTAAAAGGAATGAGCAGTTCTTC
-,TRBD1,TRBJ2-2,TRBV5-1,CASSLRQGSTGELFF,TGCGCCAGCAGCTTGAGACAGGGGAGCACCGGGGAGCTGTTTTTT
-,-,TRBJ1-4,TRBV6-5,CASRAPGTLEKLFF,TGTGCCAGCAGAGCCCCCGGGACTTTAGAAAAACTGTTTTTT
few,-,TRBJ1-2,TRBV25-1,CASKAPGGYGYTF,TGTGCCAGCAAGGCCCCGGGGGGCTATGGCTACACCTTC
-,TRBD1,TRBJ2-7,TRBV28,CASSYRDRGRGNEQYF,TGTGCCAGCAGTTACCGGGACAGGGGGCGAGGTAACGAGCAGTACTTC
few,TRBD1,TRBJ1-2,TRBV27,CASSPTGQSQYGYTF,TGTGCCAGCAGCCCAACGGGACAGAGCCAATATGGCTACACCTTC
-,-,TRBJ1-2,TRBV5-1,CASSLGVTVLYGYTF,TGCGCCAGCAGCTTGGGAGTGACGGTACTCTATGGCTACACCTTC
-,TRBD1,TRBJ1-6,TRBV27,CASSRSGQGLSPLHF,TGTGCCAGCAGCCGCTCCGGACAGGGGTTGTCACCCCTCCACTTT
-,-,TRBJ2-1,TRBV27,CASSFGTNEQFF,TGTGCCAGCAGTTTCGGTACCAATGAGCAGTTCTTC
few,-,TRBJ1-1,TRBV19,CASSSPRGPMNTEAFF,TGTGCCAGTAGTAGTCCCAGGGGCCCTATGAACACTGAAGCTTTCTTT
-,TRBD1,TRBJ2-7,TRBV6-5,CASSDRGSSYEQYF,TGTGCCAGCTCGGACAGGGGAAGCTCCTACGAGCAGTACTTC
once,TRBD2,TRBJ2-3,TRBV2,CASSAPLSGRADTQYF,TGTGCCAGCAGTGCCCCCCTTAGCGGGAGAGCGGATACGCAGTATTTT
few,-,TRBJ2-7,TRBV2,CASSDGAYEQYF,TGTGCCAGCAGTGACGGAGCCTACGAGCAGTACTTC
-,-,TRBJ2-2,TRBV19,CASSPTPGSTGELFF,TGTGCCAGTAGCCCGACTCCAGGGTCGACCGGGGAGCTGTTTTTT
-,TRBD1,TRBJ1-1,TRBV10-3,CAISDRTGRDTEAFF,TGTGCCATCAGTGACAGGACAGGGCGGGACACTGAAGCTTTCTTT
-,-,TRBJ1-6,TRBV30,CAWSIRNLGSPLHF,TGTGCCTGGAGTATCCGGAATCTGGGATCACCCCTCCACTTT
-,-,TRBJ1-3,TRBV16,CASSPRYSGNTIYF,TGTGCCAGCAGCCCACGTTACTCTGGAAACACCATATATTTT
-,-,TRBJ1-4,TRBV30,CAWSVWSRQRNNEKLFF,TGTGCCTGGAGTGTATGGTCGAGGCAGCGGAATAATGAAAAACTGTTTTTT
-,-,TRBJ2-7,TRBV7-6,CASSPKGAGIDEQYF,TGTGCCAGCAGCCCAAAGGGCGCAGGGATCGACGAGCAGTACTTC
-,-,TRBJ1-1,TRBV5-6,CASSSRYSSTEAFF,TGTGCCAGCAGCTCAAGATATTCGAGCACTGAAGCTTTCTTT
-,TRBD2,TRBJ2-1,TRBV4-2,CASSRTSGDSYNEQFF,TGTGCCAGCAGTCGGACTAGCGGGGACTCCTACAATGAGCAGTTCTTC
-,TRBD1,TRBJ1-1,TRBV20-1,CSASPVGQGGSSAFF,TGCAGTGCTAGTCCCGTGGGACAGGGGGGCTCCTCAGCTTTCTTT